Listed here are 27 T cell receptor beta chains from one sample, sequenced in a study of CD8+ T cells in alopecia areata. Documented treatment: oral pan-JAK inhibitor, 5-10 mg twice daily. RNA extraction was followed by reverse transcription into cDNA, which acted as the sequencing template. Data came from immunoSEQ multiplex PCR; TCRdb stores just in-frame clones and leaves some out. The data contain 100,000 to 120,000 clones, 56% of them seen just once; the ten biggest clones take up under 3.5%. The sample here was CD4+ T cells sorted from blood, taken at week 24, from a patient treated with tofacitinib. These receptor sequences come from a human donor with alopecia areata.

The gene calls are TRBV25-1 and TRBJ1-5; 8 nucleotides line up with TRBD1. Germline V gives CDR1 MGHDK, CDR2 SYGVNS. The CDR3 contains 15 residues. The V gene end was trimmed by 3 bases and the J gene end by 7 bases; junction bases not matched to a gene: 8. The CDR3 sequence is CASSDSDRGGQPQHF. The CDR3 DNA follows: TGTGCCAGCAGTGATTCCGACAGGGGAGGGCAGCCCCAGCATTTT.

The chain couples TRBV29-1 to TRBJ2-3, with a tentative D call TRBD2 (5 bases). Deletions cut 6 bases from V and 4 bases from J, with 26 bases between. CDR3 length: 17 amino acids. Germline CDR1 is SQVTM and CDR2 is ANQGSEA. CDR3 protein: CSVESTQLVGSPDTQYF. The CDR3 DNA follows: TGCAGCGTGGAGTCAACTCAACTAGTTGGTTCCCCAGATACGCAGTATTTT.

The gene calls are TRBV29-1 and TRBJ2-5; 7 positions match TRBD1. Losses at the gene ends were 6 bases for V and 5 bases for J; bases not matched to a gene: 6. This CDR3 is built from 12 residues. In germline, CDR1 is SQVTM, CDR2 ANQGSEA. Written as DNA, the CDR3 is TGCAGCGTCCTACAGGGGTCGGAGACCCAGTACTTC. Its translation: CSVLQGSETQYF.

This clone showed up just once. This chain joins TRBV28 and TRBJ2-5; 7 bases match TRBD1. Germline loops: CDR1 MDHEN, CDR2 SYDVKM. Unmatched junction bases numbered 0, after V lost 6 bases and J lost 2 bases. The CDR3 spans 12 residues. In nucleotides, the CDR3 is TGTGCCAGCAGCAGGGGGCAAGAGACCCAGTACTTC. Translating gives CASSRGQETQYF.

The V call is TRBV29-1, the J call TRBJ2-7, with D possibly matching TRBD1 (5 bases). The V end lost 7 bases, the J end lost 1 base, and 11 bases lay between the germline ends. CDR3 length equals 12 residues. Germline assignment: CDR1 SQVTM and CDR2 ANQGSEA. The CDR3 DNA reads as TGCAGCGCAGGGCAGGTATCCTACGAGCAGTACTTC. Translation: CSAGQVSYEQYF.

The gene calls are TRBV2 and TRBJ1-1, with a tentative D call TRBD1 (5 bases). The CDR3 runs 16 residues. CDR1 and CDR2 from the germline V gene are SNHLY and FYNNEI. Trimming took off 7 bases at V and 5 bases at J, with 23 bases between the two ends. CDR3 sequence reads: CASTPNPGGLQTEAFF. The CDR3 nucleotides read TGTGCCAGCACCCCAAATCCCGGGGGGTTGCAAACTGAAGCTTTCTTT.

This clone was counted a few times. The chain is built from TRBV30 and TRBJ1-2; a possible D gene is TRBD1 (5 bases). The V end was cut by 1 base, the J end by 4 bases, with 7 bases between. This CDR3 comprises 12 residues. Germline CDR1 reads GTSNPN; CDR2 reads SVGIG (reference sequence). The chain's CDR3 is CAWSAGPYGYTF. CDR3 bases: TGTGCCTGGAGTGCAGGGCCCTATGGCTACACCTTC. Full variable domain (outside the CDR3, taken from reference TRBV30 and TRBJ1-2): SQTIHQWPATLVQPVGSPLSLECTVEGTSNPNLYWYRQAAGRGLQLLFYSVGIGQISSEVPQNLSASRPQDRQFILSSKKLLLSDSGFYLCAWSAGPYGYTFGSGTRLTVV.

The chain recombines TRBV7-9 with TRBJ2-6; D not resolved. The CDR3 is 12 residues long. V lost 5 bases and J 7 bases, leaving 6 bases between the germline ends. Germline V gene data show CDR1 as SEHNR and CDR2 as FQNEAQ (reference sequence). The CDR3 bases are TGTGCCAGCAGCCGTTCTGCCAACGTCCTGACTTTC. This sequence encodes CASSRSANVLTF.

This clone was observed a few times. The rearrangement joins TRBV29-1 to TRBJ2-5; D unclear. V lost 3 bases and J lost 5, with 13 bases in between. Germline V lookup: CDR1 SQVTM, CDR2 ANQGSEA. The CDR3 is 13 residues long. The CDR3 reads CSVELGWLETQYF. DNA for the CDR3: TGCAGCGTTGAGCTCGGGTGGTTGGAGACCCAGTACTTC. The variable domain in full, completed from reference TRBV29-1 and TRBJ2-5, reads SAVISQKPSRDICQRGTSLTIQCQVDSQVTMMFWYRQQPGQSLTLIATANQGSEATYESGFVIDKFPISRPNLTFSTLTVSNMSPEDSSIYLCSVELGWLETQYFGPGTRLLVL.

The count of this clone is one. The V and J genes are TRBV7-9 and TRBJ1-4; TRBD1 is a possible D gene (6 bases). The germline V gene encodes CDR1 SEHNR and CDR2 FQNEAQ (reference sequence). The V end lost 4 bases, the J end lost 5 bases, and 23 bases lay between the germline ends. CDR3 length: 18 amino acids. DNA of the CDR3: TGTGCCAGCAGCTGGATCGACGCTCCGGGACAACAAAATGAAAAACTGTTTTTT. It yields the protein CASSWIDAPGQQNEKLFF.

V is TRBV9 and J is TRBJ2-7; 7 bases fit TRBD1. The CDR3 runs to 15 residues. V lost 3 bases, J lost 0 bases, and 6 bases stayed unmatched. Germline assignment: CDR1 SGDLS and CDR2 YYNGEE. The CDR3 coding sequence is TGTGCCAGCAGCGCGGGACAGCTACCCTCCTACGAGCAGTACTTC. Translation: CASSAGQLPSYEQYF. Supplemented by reference TRBV9 and TRBJ2-7, the full variable domain reads DSGVTQTPKHLITATGQRVTLRCSPRSGDLSVYWYQQSLDQGLQFLIQYYNGEERAKGNILERFSAQQFPDLHSELNLSSLELGDSALYFCASSAGQLPSYEQYFGPGTRLTVT.

This clone was detected once. The chain carries TRBV20-1 and TRBJ1-2, with D perhaps TRBD1 (5 bases). The CDR3 extends over 11 amino acids. With 3 bases removed from V and 8 bases from J, the gap between germline ends came to 10 bases. The germline gives CDR1 DFQATT, CDR2 SNEGSKA (reference sequence). The CDR3 nucleotides read TGCAGTGCTAGGACAGACTTGGGCTACACCTTC. This sequence encodes CSARTDLGYTF.

The chain combines TRBV6-6 with TRBJ2-3, with TRBD2 matching 8 bases. The CDR3 runs 12 residues. Germline V gene sequence: CDR1 MNHNY, CDR2 SVGAGI (reference sequence). V lost 7 bases and J lost 5; bases outside the gene matches: 2. CDR3 sequence (DNA): TGTGCCAGCATCGGGGGGGGAGATACGCAGTATTTT. As protein: CASIGGGDTQYF.

The chain joins TRBV7-2 to TRBJ2-5; 8 bases fit TRBD2. The J segment lost 0 bases and the V segment lost 3 bases, leaving 12 bases of the junction unmatched. Looked up from germline, CDR1 is SGHTA and CDR2 is FQGNSA. The CDR3 covers 18 residues. The CDR3 DNA is TGTGCCAGCAGCTTCCTCCACGGAGGCGGGGGGTACCAAGAGACCCAGTACTTC. Protein product: CASSFLHGGGGYQETQYF. The whole variable domain, remainder taken from reference TRBV7-2 and TRBJ2-5, is GAGVSQSPSNKVTEKGKDVELRCDPISGHTALYWYRQSLGQGLEFLIYFQGNSAPDKSGLPSDRFSAERTGGSVSTLTIQRTQQEDSAVYLCASSFLHGGGGYQETQYFGPGTRLLVL.

J is TRBJ2-1 and V is TRBV7-2, with TRBD2 matching 13 bases. Germline V gene sequence: CDR1 SGHTA, CDR2 FQGNSA. There are 16 residues in the CDR3. Unmatched junction bases numbered 7, after V lost 6 bases and J lost 5 bases. CDR3 nucleotides: TGTGCCAGCAGTCCCGGACTAGCGGGGGATCACAATGAGCAGTTCTTC. Translating it yields CASSPGLAGDHNEQFF.

V usage is TRBV18 and J usage is TRBJ2-3; D ambiguous. V shed 2 bases and J shed 6 bases, with 6 bases lying between them. The length of the CDR3 is 12 residues. Germline CDR1 reads KGHSH; CDR2 reads LQKENI. CDR3 nucleotides: TGTGCCAGCTCACCAAAGGGTGATACGCAGTATTTT. Translation gives CASSPKGDTQYF.

This chain joins TRBV29-1 and TRBJ2-7; TRBD1 matches 8 bases. The CDR3 totals 13 residues. Unmatched junction bases numbered 5, after V lost 5 bases and J lost 2 bases. CDR1 is SQVTM and CDR2 is ANQGSEA in the germline V gene. This CDR3 is CSVTGTGPYEQYF. CDR3 DNA: TGCAGCGTTACCGGGACAGGCCCCTACGAGCAGTACTTC.

The rearrangement links TRBV7-2 to TRBJ2-5, with D perhaps assigned TRBD1 or TRBD2 (5 bases each). The ends were cut back, 0 bases at V and 9 bases at J, with 11 bases in the middle. This CDR3 region has 13 residues. Germline CDR1 and CDR2: SGHTA and FQGNSA. CDR3 sequence reads: CASSLAPQGAQYF. CDR3 bases: TGTGCCAGCAGCTTAGCGCCCCAGGGAGCCCAGTACTTC.

The V gene is TRBV6-6, the J gene TRBJ2-7; 7 bases align to TRBD2. Looked up from germline, CDR1 is MNHNY and CDR2 is SVGAGI (reference sequence). This CDR3 comprises 12 residues. After removal of 8 bases from V and 0 bases from J, the junction contained 1 base not matched to a gene. CDR3 region: CASLADSYEQYF. The CDR3 DNA sequence: TGTGCCAGCCTAGCGGACTCCTACGAGCAGTACTTC.

The CDR3 here is CASSPYRTAQETQYF. CDR3 coding DNA: TGTGCCAGCAGCCCCTACCGGACAGCCCAAGAGACCCAGTACTTC. The chain has TRBV4-2 and TRBJ2-5; TRBD1 is a possible D gene (6 bases). Germline CDR1 and CDR2: LGHNA and YNFKEQ. CDR3 length: 15 amino acids. Trimming pared 4 bases from V and 1 base from J, leaving 13 bases between.

The rearrangement links TRBV9 to TRBJ1-2, with TRBD1 identical over 10 bases. Per germline, CDR1 SGDLS and CDR2 YYNGEE. CDR3 length: 14 residues. Germline trimming cut 1 base from V and 6 bases from J; bases unmatched to any gene: 3. The CDR3 reads CASSVSGQGDGYTF. The CDR3 nucleotides read TGTGCCAGCAGCGTATCCGGACAGGGGGATGGCTACACCTTC.

The chain employs TRBV2 and TRBJ1-6; 9 bases are a match to TRBD1. The ends lost 9 bases at V and 9 bases at J; junction bases unmatched: 12. Per germline, CDR1 SNHLY and CDR2 FYNNEI. The CDR3 is 15 residues long. In DNA, the CDR3 is TGTGCCAGTCGTCCCGGGACAGGGATGGTTTCACCCCTCCACTTT. Translation: CASRPGTGMVSPLHF. Variable domain in full (rest from reference TRBV2 and TRBJ1-6): EPEVTQTPSHQVTQMGQEVILRCVPISNHLYFYWYRQILGQKVEFLVSFYNNEISEKSEIFDDQFSVERPDGSNFTLKIRSTKLEDSAMYFCASRPGTGMVSPLHFGNGTRLTVT.

The chain combines TRBV14 with TRBJ1-1; D gene unclear. The CDR3 has 13 residues. V dropped 4 bases and J dropped 0 bases, with 6 bases sitting between them. Germline V gives CDR1 SGHDN, CDR2 FVKESK. This chain's CDR3 is CASSRTLNTEAFF. The CDR3 nucleotides are TGTGCCAGCAGCCGCACTTTGAACACTGAAGCTTTCTTT.

The V and J genes are TRBV7-2 and TRBJ2-5; 15 bases align to TRBD2. The junction had 6 bases not matched to a gene; V was cut back by 5 bases and J by 5 bases. This CDR3 spans 16 amino acids. Per germline, CDR1 SGHTA and CDR2 FQGNSA. The DNA of the CDR3 is TGTGCCAGCAGCACCCGGACTAGCGGGGGGGCGGAGACCCAGTACTTC. It translates to CASSTRTSGGAETQYF. The whole variable domain, remainder taken from reference TRBV7-2 and TRBJ2-5, is GAGVSQSPSNKVTEKGKDVELRCDPISGHTALYWYRQSLGQGLEFLIYFQGNSAPDKSGLPSDRFSAERTGGSVSTLTIQRTQQEDSAVYLCASSTRTSGGAETQYFGPGTRLLVL.

J is TRBJ1-4 and V is TRBV7-9; 7 bases fit TRBD1. Per germline, CDR1 SEHNR and CDR2 FQNEAQ (reference sequence). This CDR3 has 14 amino acids. Trimming at V came to 7 bases and at J to 0 bases, leaving 2 bases not matched to a gene. CDR3 DNA sequence: TGTGCCAGCAACGACAGGGCAACTAATGAAAAACTGTTTTTT. Its protein is CASNDRATNEKLFF. The full variable domain, with the rest looked up from reference TRBV7-9 and TRBJ1-4, is DTGVSQNPRHKITKRGQNVTFRCDPISEHNRLYWYRQTLGQGPEFLTYFQNEAQLEKSRLLSDRFSAERPKGSFSTLEIQRTEQGDSAMYLCASNDRATNEKLFFGSGTQLSVL.

The rearrangement joins TRBV19 to TRBJ2-1; 7 nucleotides agree with TRBD1. With V trimmed by 4 bases and J by 3 bases, 3 bases remained unmatched. The CDR3 loop spans 14 amino acids. Looked up from germline, CDR1 is LNHDA and CDR2 is SQIVND (reference sequence). CDR3 DNA: TGTGCCAGTAGTAAGGGACAGCGCTACAATGAGCAGTTCTTC. This encodes CASSKGQRYNEQFF. The full variable domain, in which reference TRBV19 and TRBJ2-1 provide the parts outside the CDR3, is DGGITQSPKYLFRKEGQNVTLSCEQNLNHDAMYWYRQDPGQGLRLIYYSQIVNDFQKGDIAEGYSVSREKKESFPLTVTSAQKNPTAFYLCASSKGQRYNEQFFGPGTRLTVL.

This chain connects TRBV4-1 to TRBJ1-1, with D possibly TRBD1 on 5 matching bases. Trimming cost V 4 bases and J 1 base, with 16 bases left between them. Germline V gives CDR1 MGHRA, CDR2 YSYEKL. The CDR3 is made up of 16 amino acids. CDR3 coding DNA: TGCGCCAGCAGCCCAAACTGGGCAGGGCCGAACACTGAAGCTTTCTTT. This gives the protein CASSPNWAGPNTEAFF.